This T cell receptor delta chain was sequenced in a study of γδ T cells in repeated Plasmodium falciparum infection. This clone has more than one count but fewer than ten. This DNA translates differently at residue 19 from the TCRdb protein, which is that of a much larger clone; a read error is likely, and the protein shown is the DNA's own translation. TCRdb made new clone calls on the multiplex PCR reads using CATT. The sample yields over 55,000 delta-chain clones, over 1.5% seen once. This clonotype was sampled from a pool of human donors (malaria-infected and uninfected, not separated). Sequenced material: gamma-delta T cells from blood.

The CDR3 sequence: CALGDSTGIYWGTRGTDKPIF. Written as DNA, the CDR3 is TGTGCTCTTGGGGATTCTACGGGAATTTACTGGGGGACTAGGGGGACCGATAAACCCATCTTT. The chain combines TRDV1 with TRDJ1; 9 bases match TRDD3. Per the germline V gene, CDR1 is TSWWSYY and CDR2 is QGS. The CDR3 sequence is 21 residues long.